One and the same sample provided the 6 T cell receptor beta chains below, sequenced in a study of blood T cell repertoires in COVID-19. Generated by immunoSEQ multiplex PCR, the TCRdb table keeps only in-frame clones and is missing some. This sample has about 26,000 clones, with 92% found just once. Sequencing was done on a sample of peripheral blood. These receptors originate from a human donor in a cohort sampled during active COVID-19.

The genes are TRBV4-2 and TRBJ2-1; D perhaps matches TRBD1 (6 bases). CDR1 is LGHNA, CDR2 YNFKEQ, per germline. The CDR3 length is 15 residues. Trimming shortened V by 0 bases and J by 6 bases, and 12 bases separated the two germline ends. The DNA of the CDR3 is TGTGCCAGCAGCCAAGATACTTCAGGGGTCAATGAGCAGTTCTTC. Translation: CASSQDTSGVNEQFF.

The chain recombines TRBV2 with TRBJ1-5; TRBD1 matches at 8 bases. V gave up 6 bases and J gave up 9 bases; unmatched junction bases: 4. This CDR3 spans 12 amino acids. CDR1 is SNHLY, CDR2 FYNNEI, per germline. The CDR3 protein is CASRQGESPQHF. CDR3 in DNA: TGTGCCAGCAGACAGGGGGAATCGCCCCAGCATTTT.

The rearrangement links TRBV11-2 to TRBJ2-4, with D hard to call. The CDR3 is made up of 16 amino acids. Germline V CDR1 and CDR2: SGHAT, FQNNGV. V shed 5 bases and J shed 8 bases, with 22 bases lying between them. This CDR3 reads CASSPAGGKKSDIQYF. For the CDR3, the DNA is TGTGCCAGCAGCCCAGCTGGCGGAAAAAAATCGGACATTCAGTACTTC.

This clone was recorded once. The chain joins TRBV10-3 to TRBJ2-2, with D possibly being TRBD2 (5 bases). The V end lost 4 bases, the J end lost 7 bases, and 13 bases lay between the germline ends. Germline V CDR1 and CDR2: ENHRY, SYGVKD. This CDR3 contains 14 residues. The CDR3 region has the DNA TGTGCCATCAGTGCAAAAGGACTTGACGGGGAGCTGTTTTTT. Translating it yields CAISAKGLDGELFF.

The chain combines TRBV7-9 with TRBJ2-5, with a tentative D call TRBD1 (6 bases). The CDR3 consists of 14 residues. V lost 5 bases to trimming and J lost 5 bases, with 15 bases between them. Germline V lookup: CDR1 SEHNR, CDR2 FQNEAQ (reference sequence). The CDR3 DNA sequence: TGTGCCAGCAGCCTCAGGGGAGCAGGGGAGACCCAGTACTTC. Translated, it gives CASSLRGAGETQYF.

This rearrangement joins TRBV6-4 to TRBJ2-6; 12 bases are shared with TRBD2. CDR1 MRHNA and CDR2 SNTAGT come from the germline V gene. V lost 5 bases, J lost 0 bases, and 2 bases stayed unmatched. The CDR3 consists of 17 residues. The CDR3 region is CASSLTSGGSGANVLTF. Written as DNA, the CDR3 is TGTGCCAGCAGTCTGACTAGCGGGGGCTCTGGGGCCAACGTCCTGACTTTC.